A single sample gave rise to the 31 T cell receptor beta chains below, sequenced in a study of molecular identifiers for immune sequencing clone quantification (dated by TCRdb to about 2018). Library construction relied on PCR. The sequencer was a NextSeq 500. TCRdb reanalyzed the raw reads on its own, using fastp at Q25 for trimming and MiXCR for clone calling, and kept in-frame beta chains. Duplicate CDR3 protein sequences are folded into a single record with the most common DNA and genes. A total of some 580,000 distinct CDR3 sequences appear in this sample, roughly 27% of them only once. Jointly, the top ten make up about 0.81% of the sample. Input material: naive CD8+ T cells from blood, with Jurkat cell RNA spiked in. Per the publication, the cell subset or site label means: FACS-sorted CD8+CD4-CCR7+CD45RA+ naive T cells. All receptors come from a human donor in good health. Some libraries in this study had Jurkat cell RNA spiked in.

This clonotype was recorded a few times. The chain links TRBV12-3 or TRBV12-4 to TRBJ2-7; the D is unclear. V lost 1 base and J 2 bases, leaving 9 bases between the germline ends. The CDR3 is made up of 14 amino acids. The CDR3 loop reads CASSLGPSTYEQYF. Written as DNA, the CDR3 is TGTGCCAGCAGTTTAGGCCCCAGCACCTACGAGCAGTACTTC.

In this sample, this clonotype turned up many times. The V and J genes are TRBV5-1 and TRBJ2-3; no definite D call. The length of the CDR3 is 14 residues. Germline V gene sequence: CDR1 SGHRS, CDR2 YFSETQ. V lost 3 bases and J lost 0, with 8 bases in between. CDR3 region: CASSSDPSTDTQYF. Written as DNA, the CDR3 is TGCGCCAGCAGCTCCGACCCTAGCACAGATACGCAGTATTTT.

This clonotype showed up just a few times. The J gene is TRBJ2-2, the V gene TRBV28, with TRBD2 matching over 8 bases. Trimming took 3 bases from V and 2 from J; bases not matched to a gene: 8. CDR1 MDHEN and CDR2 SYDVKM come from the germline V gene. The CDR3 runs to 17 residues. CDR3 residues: CASSLVLAGGNTGELFF. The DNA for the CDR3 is TGTGCCAGCAGTTTGGTATTGGCGGGAGGAAACACCGGGGAGCTGTTTTTT. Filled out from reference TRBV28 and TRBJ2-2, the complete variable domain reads DVKVTQSSRYLVKRTGEKVFLECVQDMDHENMFWYRQDPGLGLRLIYFSYDVKMKEKGDIPEGYSVSREKKERFSLILESASTNQTSMYLCASSLVLAGGNTGELFFGEGSRLTVL.

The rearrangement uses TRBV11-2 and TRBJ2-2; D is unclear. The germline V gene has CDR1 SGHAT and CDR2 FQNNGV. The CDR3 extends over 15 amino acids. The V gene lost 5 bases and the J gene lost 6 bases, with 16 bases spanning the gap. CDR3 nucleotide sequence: TGTGCCAGCAGCCCTTGGACCCTCTCTGCCGGGGAGCTGTTTTTT. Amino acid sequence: CASSPWTLSAGELFF.

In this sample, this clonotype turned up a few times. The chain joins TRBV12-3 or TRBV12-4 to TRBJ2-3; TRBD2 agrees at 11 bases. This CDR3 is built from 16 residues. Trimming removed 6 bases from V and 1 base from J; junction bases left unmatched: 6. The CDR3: CASSSLAGDRTDTQYF. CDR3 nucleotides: TGTGCCAGCAGCTCACTAGCGGGGGACCGCACAGATACGCAGTATTTT.

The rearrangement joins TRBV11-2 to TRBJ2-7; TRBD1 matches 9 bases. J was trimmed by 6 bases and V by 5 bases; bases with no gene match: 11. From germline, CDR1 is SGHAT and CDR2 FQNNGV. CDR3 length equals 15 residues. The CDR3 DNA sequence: TGTGCCAGCAGCCTAAGTCCGGGACAGGGTCGCGAGCAGTACTTC. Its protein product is CASSLSPGQGREQYF.

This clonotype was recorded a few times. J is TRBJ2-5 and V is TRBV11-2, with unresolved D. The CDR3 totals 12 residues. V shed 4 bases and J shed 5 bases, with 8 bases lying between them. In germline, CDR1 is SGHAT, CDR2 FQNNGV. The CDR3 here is CASSSSAETQYF. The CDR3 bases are TGTGCCAGCAGCTCGTCGGCGGAGACCCAGTACTTC.

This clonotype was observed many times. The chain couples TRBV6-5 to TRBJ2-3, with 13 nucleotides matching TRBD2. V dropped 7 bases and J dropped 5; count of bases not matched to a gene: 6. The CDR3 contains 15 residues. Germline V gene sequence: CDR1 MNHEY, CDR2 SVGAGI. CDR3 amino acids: CASNPGLAGRDTQYF. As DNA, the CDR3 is TGTGCCAGCAATCCGGGACTAGCGGGGAGAGATACGCAGTATTTT.

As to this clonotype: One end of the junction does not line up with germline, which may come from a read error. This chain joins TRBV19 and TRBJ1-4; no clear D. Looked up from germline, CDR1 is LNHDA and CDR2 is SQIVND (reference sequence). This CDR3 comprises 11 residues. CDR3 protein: CASSVDEELFF. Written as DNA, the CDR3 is TGTGCCAGTAGCGTTGATGAAGAACTGTTTTTT. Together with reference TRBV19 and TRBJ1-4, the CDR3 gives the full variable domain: DGGITQSPKYLFRKEGQNVTLSCEQNLNHDAMYWYRQDPGQGLRLIYYSQIVNDFQKGDIAEGYSVSREKKESFPLTVTSAQKNPTAFYLCASSVDEELFFGSGTQLSVL.

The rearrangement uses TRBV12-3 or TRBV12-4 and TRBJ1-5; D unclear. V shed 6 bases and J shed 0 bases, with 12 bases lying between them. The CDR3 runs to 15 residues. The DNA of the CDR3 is TGTGCCAGCAGCAGGACTGTGGATAGCAATCAGCCCCAGCATTTT. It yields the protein CASSRTVDSNQPQHF.

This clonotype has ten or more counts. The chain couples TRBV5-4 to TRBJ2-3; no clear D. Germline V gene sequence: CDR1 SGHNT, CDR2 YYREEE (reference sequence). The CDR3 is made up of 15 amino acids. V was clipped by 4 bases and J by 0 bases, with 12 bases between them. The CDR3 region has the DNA TGTGCCAGCAGCAAAATAGAGCCTAGCACAGATACGCAGTATTTT. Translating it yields CASSKIEPSTDTQYF. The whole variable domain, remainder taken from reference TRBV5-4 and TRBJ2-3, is ETGVTQSPTHLIKTRGQQVTLRCSSQSGHNTVSWYQQALGQGPQFIFQYYREEENGRGNFPPRFSGLQFPNYSSELNVNALELDDSALYLCASSKIEPSTDTQYFGPGTRLTVL.

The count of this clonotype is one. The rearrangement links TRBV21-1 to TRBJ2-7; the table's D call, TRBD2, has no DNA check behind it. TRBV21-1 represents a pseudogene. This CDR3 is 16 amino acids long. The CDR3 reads CASSKIRPAGGYERYF. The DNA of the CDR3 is TGTGCCAGCAGCAAAATACGCCCAGCGGGAGGGTACGAGCGGTACTTC.

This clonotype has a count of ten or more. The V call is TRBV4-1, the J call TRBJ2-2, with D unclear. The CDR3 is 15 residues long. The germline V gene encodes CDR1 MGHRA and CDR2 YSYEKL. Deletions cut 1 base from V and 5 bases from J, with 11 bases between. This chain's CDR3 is CASSQGPGWTGELFF. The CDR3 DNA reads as TGCGCCAGCAGCCAAGGGCCAGGTTGGACCGGGGAGCTGTTTTTT.

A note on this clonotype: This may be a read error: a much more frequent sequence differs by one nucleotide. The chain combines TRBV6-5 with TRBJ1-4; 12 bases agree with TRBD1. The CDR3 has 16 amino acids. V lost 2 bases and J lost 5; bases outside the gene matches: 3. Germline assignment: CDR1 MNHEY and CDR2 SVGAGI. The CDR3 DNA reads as TGTGCCAGCAGTTACGGGACAGGGGGCTCCAATGAAAAACTGTTTTTT. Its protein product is CASSYGTGGSNEKLFF.

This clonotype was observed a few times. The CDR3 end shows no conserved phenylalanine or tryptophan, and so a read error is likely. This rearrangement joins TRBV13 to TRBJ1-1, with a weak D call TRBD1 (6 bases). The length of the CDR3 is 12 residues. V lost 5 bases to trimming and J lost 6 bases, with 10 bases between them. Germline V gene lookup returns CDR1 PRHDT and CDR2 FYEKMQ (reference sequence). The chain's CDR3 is CASSPGVSEAFS. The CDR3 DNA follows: TGTGCCAGCAGCCCAGGGGTCTCTGAAGCTTTCTCT.

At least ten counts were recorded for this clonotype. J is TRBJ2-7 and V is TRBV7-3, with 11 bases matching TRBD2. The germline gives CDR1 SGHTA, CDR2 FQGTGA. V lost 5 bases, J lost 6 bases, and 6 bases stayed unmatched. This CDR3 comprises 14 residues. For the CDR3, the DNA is TGTGCCAGCAGCAAACGACTAGCGGGACCCGAGCAGTACTTC. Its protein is CASSKRLAGPEQYF.

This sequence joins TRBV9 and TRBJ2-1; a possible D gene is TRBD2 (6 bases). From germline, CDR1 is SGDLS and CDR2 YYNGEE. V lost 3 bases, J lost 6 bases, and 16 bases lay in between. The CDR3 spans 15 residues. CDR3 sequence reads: CASSAGDQISNEQFF. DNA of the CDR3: TGTGCCAGCAGCGCGGGGGACCAAATATCCAATGAGCAGTTCTTC.

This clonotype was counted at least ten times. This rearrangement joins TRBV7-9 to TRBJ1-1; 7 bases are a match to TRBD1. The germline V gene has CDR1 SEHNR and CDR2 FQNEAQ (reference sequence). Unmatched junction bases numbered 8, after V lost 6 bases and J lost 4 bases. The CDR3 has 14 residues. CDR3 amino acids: CASRFQGVGTEAFF. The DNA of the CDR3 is TGTGCCAGCAGATTCCAGGGGGTGGGCACTGAAGCTTTCTTT.

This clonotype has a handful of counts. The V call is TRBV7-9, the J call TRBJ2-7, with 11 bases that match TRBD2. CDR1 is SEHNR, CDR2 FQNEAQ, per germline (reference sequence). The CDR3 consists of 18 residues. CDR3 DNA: TGTGCATCCCTAGGGGGCTCCACCAGGACTAGCGGGCCCTACGAGCAGTACTTC. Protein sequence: CASLGGSTRTSGPYEQYF.

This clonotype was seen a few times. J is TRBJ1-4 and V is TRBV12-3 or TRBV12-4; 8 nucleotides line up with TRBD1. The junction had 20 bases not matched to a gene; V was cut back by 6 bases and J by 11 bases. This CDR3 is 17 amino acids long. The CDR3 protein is CASRPQGGDPFSTKLFF. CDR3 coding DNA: TGTGCCAGCAGACCACAGGGGGGGGATCCCTTCTCTACGAAACTGTTTTTT.

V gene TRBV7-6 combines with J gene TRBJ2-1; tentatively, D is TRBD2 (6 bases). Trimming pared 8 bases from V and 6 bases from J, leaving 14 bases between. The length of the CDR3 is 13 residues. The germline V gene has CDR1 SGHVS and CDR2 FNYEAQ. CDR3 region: CASSLAEANEQFF. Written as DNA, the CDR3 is TGTGCCAGCTCGTTAGCGGAGGCCAATGAGCAGTTCTTC.

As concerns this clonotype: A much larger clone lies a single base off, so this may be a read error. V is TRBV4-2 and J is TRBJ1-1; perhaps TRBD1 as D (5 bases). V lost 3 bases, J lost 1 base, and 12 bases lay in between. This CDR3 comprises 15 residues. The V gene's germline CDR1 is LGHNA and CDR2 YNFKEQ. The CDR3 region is CASSQAGRSNTEAFF. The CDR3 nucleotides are TGTGCCAGCAGCCAGGCGGGACGGTCGAACACTGAAGCTTTCTTT.

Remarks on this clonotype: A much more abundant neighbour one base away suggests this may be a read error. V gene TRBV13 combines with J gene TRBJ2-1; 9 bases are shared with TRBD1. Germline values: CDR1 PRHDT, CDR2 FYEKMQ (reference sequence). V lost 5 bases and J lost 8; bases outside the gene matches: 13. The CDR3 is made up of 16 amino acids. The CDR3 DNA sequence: TGTGCCAGCAGCCACCTCATAGGACAGGGGAGTGATGAGCAGTTCTTC. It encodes CASSHLIGQGSDEQFF.

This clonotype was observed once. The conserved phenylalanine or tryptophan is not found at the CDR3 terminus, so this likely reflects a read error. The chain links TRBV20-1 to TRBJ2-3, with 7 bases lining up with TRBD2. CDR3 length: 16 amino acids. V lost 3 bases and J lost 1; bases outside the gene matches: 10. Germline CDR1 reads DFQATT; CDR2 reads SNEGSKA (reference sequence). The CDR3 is CSASRTRTSRTDTQYS. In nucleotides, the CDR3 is TGCAGTGCTAGCCGGACTAGGACGTCGCGCACAGATACGCAGTATTCT.

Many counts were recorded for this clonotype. The CDR3 is CAWTLDRDEQFF. As DNA, the CDR3 is TGTGCCTGGACCTTAGACCGAGATGAGCAGTTCTTC. This chain uses TRBV30 with TRBJ2-1; D not certain. The CDR3 has 12 residues. The V end was cut by 4 bases, the J end by 8 bases, with 12 bases between. From germline, CDR1 is GTSNPN and CDR2 SVGIG (reference sequence).

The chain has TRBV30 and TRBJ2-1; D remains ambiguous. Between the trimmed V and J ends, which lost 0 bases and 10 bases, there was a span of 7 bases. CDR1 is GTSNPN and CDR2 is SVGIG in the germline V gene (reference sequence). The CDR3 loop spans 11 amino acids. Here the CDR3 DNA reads TGTGCCTGGAGTGTACGAGAGGAGCAGTTCTTC. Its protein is CAWSVREEQFF. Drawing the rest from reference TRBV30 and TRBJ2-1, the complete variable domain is SQTIHQWPATLVQPVGSPLSLECTVEGTSNPNLYWYRQAAGRGLQLLFYSVGIGQISSEVPQNLSASRPQDRQFILSSKKLLLSDSGFYLCAWSVREEQFFGPGTRLTVL.

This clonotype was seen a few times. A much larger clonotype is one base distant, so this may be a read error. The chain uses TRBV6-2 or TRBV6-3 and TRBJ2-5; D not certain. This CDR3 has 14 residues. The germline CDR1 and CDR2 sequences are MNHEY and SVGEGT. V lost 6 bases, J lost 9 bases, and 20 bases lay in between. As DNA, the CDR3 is TGTGCCAGCAGCCTCACTATTGCCCAGTCGTCCCAGTACTTC. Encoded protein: CASSLTIAQSSQYF.

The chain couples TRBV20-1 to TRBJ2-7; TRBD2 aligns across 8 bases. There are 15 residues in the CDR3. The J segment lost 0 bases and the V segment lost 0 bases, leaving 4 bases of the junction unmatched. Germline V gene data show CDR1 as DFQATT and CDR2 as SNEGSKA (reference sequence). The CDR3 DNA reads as TGCAGTGCTAGAGATTGGAGCGGGAGCTCCTACGAGCAGTACTTC. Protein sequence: CSARDWSGSSYEQYF.

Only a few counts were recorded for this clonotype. The DNA of the CDR3 is TGCGCCAGCAGCCAGGGGGGCAGGGATGTCTATGGCTACACCTTC. Its protein is CASSQGGRDVYGYTF. The gene calls are TRBV4-3 and TRBJ1-2, with D tentatively TRBD1 (6 bases). The CDR3 covers 15 residues. Germline loops: CDR1 LGHNA, CDR2 YSLEER. Trimming took 3 bases from V and 4 from J, leaving 15 bases between them.

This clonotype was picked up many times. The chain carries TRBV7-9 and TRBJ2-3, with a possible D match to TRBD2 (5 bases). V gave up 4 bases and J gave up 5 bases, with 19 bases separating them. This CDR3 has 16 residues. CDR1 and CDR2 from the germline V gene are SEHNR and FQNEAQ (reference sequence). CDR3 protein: CASSSLLWESKDTQYF. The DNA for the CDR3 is TGTGCCAGCAGCTCACTGCTGTGGGAGTCTAAAGATACGCAGTATTTT.

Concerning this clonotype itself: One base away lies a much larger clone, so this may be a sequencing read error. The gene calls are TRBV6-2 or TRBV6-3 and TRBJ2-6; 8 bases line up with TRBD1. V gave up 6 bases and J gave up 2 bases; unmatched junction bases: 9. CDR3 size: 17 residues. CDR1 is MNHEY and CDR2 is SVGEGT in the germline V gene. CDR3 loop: CASSTDRVAAGANVLTF. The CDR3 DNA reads TGTGCCAGCAGCACGGACAGGGTTGCTGCTGGGGCCAACGTCCTGACTTTC.